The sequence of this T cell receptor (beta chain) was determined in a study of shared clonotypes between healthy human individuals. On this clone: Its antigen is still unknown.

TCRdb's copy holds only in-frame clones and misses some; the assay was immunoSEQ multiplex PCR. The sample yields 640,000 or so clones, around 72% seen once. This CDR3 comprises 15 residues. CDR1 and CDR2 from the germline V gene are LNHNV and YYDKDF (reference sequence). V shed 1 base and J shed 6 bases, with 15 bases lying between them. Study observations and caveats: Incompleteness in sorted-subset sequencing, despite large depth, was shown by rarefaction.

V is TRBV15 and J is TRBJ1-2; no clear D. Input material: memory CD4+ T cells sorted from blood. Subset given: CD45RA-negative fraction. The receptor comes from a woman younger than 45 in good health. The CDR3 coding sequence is TGTGCCACCAGCAGAGTGTTGGGAGTAGGGAATGGCTACACCTTC. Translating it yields CATSRVLGVGNGYTF. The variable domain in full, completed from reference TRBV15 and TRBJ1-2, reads DAMVIQNPRYQVTQFGKPVTLSCSQTLNHNVMYWYQQKSSQAPKLLFHYYDKDFNNEADTPDNFQSRRPNTSFCFLDIRSPGLGDTAMYLCATSRVLGVGNGYTFGSGTRLTVV.